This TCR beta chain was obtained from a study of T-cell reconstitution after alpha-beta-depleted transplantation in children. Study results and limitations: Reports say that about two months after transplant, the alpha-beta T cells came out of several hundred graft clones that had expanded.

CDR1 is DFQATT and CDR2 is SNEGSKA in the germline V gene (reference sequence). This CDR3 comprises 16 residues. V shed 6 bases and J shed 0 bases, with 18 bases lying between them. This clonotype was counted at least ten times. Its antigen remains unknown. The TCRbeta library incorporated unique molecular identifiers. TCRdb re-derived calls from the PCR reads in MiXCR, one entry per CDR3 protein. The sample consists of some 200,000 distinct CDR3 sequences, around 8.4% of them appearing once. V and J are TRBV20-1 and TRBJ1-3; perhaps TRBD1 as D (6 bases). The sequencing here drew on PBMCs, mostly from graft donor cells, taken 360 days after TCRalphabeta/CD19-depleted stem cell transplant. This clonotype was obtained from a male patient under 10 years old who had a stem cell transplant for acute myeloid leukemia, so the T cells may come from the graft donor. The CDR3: CSAKDSQGSSGNTIYF. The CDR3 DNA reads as TGCAGTGCCAAGGACAGCCAAGGAAGCTCTGGAAACACCATATATTTT.